These T cell receptor beta chains were read from a single sample in a study of post-analysis software for immune sequencing data. From the PCR reads, TCRdb called clonotypes with MiXCR, one entry per CDR3 protein. This table has under 900,000 distinct CDR3 sequences, approximately 50% appearing once. Sequencing input: blood. The source is a girl between 10 and 17 years old with multiple sclerosis. Both conserved end residues are part of each CDR3. D genes are given only for firm matches. Part of the rows lack a size; the others show once, few, many or a class for expanded clones.

TRBD2	TRBV6-5	TRBJ2-7	-	TGTGCCAGCAGTTACTCGGAGACTAGCGGAGGGGAGCAGTACTTC	CASSYSETSGGEQYF
TRBD1	TRBV2	TRBJ1-2	few	TGTGCCAGCAGTGGCCCCACAGGGGGAGAAACCTATGGCTACACCTTC	CASSGPTGGETYGYTF
-	TRBV2	TRBJ2-1	-	TGTGCCAGCAGCTCCCTGGGAACCCAAGAGACCCAGTTCTTC	CASSSLGTQETQFF
TRBD1	TRBV5-5	TRBJ2-7	-	TGTGCCTGCAGCTCGCCGGGACAGAGCTCCTACGAGCAGTACTTC	CACSSPGQSSYEQYF
-	TRBV5-1	TRBJ2-1	-	TGCGCCAGCAGCTTGGGAGGGAGCCACAATGAGCAGTTCTTC	CASSLGGSHNEQFF
-	TRBV5-1	TRBJ2-7	-	TGCGCCAGCGGCTACGGGGTATATAACTACGAGCAGTACTTC	CASGYGVYNYEQYF
TRBD2	TRBV20-1	TRBJ2-5	few	TGCAGTGCTTCACTAGCGGGAGGGCCGGGAGAGACCCAGTACTTC	CSASLAGGPGETQYF
TRBD1	TRBV6-5	TRBJ2-1	few	TGTGCCAGCAGTTACGCAGGGGGCGCAGGTAATGAGCAGTTCTTC	CASSYAGGAGNEQFF
-	TRBV15	TRBJ2-7	few	TGTGCCACCAGCCCGGGATCATGGCAGTACTTC	CATSPGSWQYF
-	TRBV29-1	TRBJ2-3	few	TGCAGCGTTGATGGCCAGGGAGCCACAGATACGCAGTATTTT	CSVDGQGATDTQYF
TRBD1	TRBV3-1	TRBJ2-3	few	TGTGCCAGCAGCCACGACAGGGTTGCAGATACGCAGTATTTT	CASSHDRVADTQYF
TRBD2	TRBV5-1	TRBJ2-1	-	TGCGCCAGCAGATCGGGACTAGCGGAATACAATGAGCAGTTCTTC	CASRSGLAEYNEQFF
-	TRBV5-1	TRBJ2-7	-	TGCGCCAACAGCTTGGCGGGGACAGCTTCCTACGAGCAGTACTTC	CANSLAGTASYEQYF
-	TRBV7-8	TRBJ1-5	-	TGTGCCAGCAGCTCAGTCGGTAGACAGAACTTCAATCAGCCCCAGCATTTT	CASSSVGRQNFNQPQHF
TRBD2	TRBV20-1	TRBJ2-3	-	TGCAGCAATCAACGGGGTAGCGGGAGGGATACGCAGTATTTT	CSNQRGSGRDTQYF
-	TRBV20-1	TRBJ2-5	once	TGCAGTGCTAGTAACCCACGGGGGACCCAGTACTTC	CSASNPRGTQYF
-	TRBV7-3	TRBJ2-5	few	TGTGCCAGCAGCTTATTGGGGCAGGGTGAGAAGCAGTACTTC	CASSLLGQGEKQYF
TRBD2	TRBV5-1	TRBJ2-1	-	TGCGCCAGCAGCTTGAATAGCGGGATAACCAATGAGCAGTTCTTC	CASSLNSGITNEQFF
TRBD1	TRBV18	TRBJ1-2	-	TGCGCCAGCTCACCAGCCGGACAGGGGGCCGGCTGCACCTTC	CASSPAGQGAGCTF
TRBD2	TRBV6-5	TRBJ2-7	-	TGTGCCAGCAGTCCTGGACTAGCGGGTAACTACGAGCAGTACTTC	CASSPGLAGNYEQYF
-	TRBV29-1	TRBJ2-7	-	TGCAGCGCAGCGGTCGGGACCGCGATGGGGGAGCAGTACTTC	CSAAVGTAMGEQYF
-	TRBV10-3	TRBJ2-7	-	TGTGCCATCAGTGGAGACGTCCGGGCCGAGCAGTACTTC	CAISGDVRAEQYF
TRBD1	TRBV5-1	TRBJ2-7	once	TGCGCCAGCAGCTTGGCCCAGGGGGTGCGCTCCTACGAGCAGTACTTC	CASSLAQGVRSYEQYF
-	TRBV3-1	TRBJ2-3	-	TGTGCCAGCAGCCAAGACCGTCGGCGGGGTGAAGATACGCAGTATTTT	CASSQDRRRGEDTQYF
TRBD2	TRBV7-6	TRBJ2-1	-	TGTGCCAGCAGCTCCAGCGGGGGGGTAGACAATGAGCAGTTCTTC	CASSSSGGVDNEQFF
TRBD2	TRBV7-4	TRBJ2-5	few	TGTGCCAGCAGCCGATTTACTAGCGGGGGGATCCAAGAGACCCAGTACTTC	CASSRFTSGGIQETQYF
TRBD1	TRBV6-6	TRBJ1-2	many	TGTGCCAGCAGTTACCAGGGGGGGAGCCCCACTGGCTACACCTTC	CASSYQGGSPTGYTF
-	TRBV7-9	TRBJ2-5	-	TGTGCCAGCAGCTTGACAGGACCCAGAGAGACCCAGTACTTC	CASSLTGPRETQYF
TRBD1	TRBV12-3/TRBV12-4	TRBJ1-2	few	TGTGCCAGCAGCGACGGGGACAGGGCTTGGGGCTACACCTTC	CASSDGDRAWGYTF
-	TRBV30	TRBJ1-2	-	TGTGCCTGGAGCGGTGGAGTCGGCTACACCTTC	CAWSGGVGYTF
TRBD2	TRBV12-3/TRBV12-4	TRBJ2-1	-	TGTGCCAGCATCTCGGCTAGCGGAATCGCTAGGAATGAGCAGTTCTTC	CASISASGIARNEQFF
-	TRBV29-1	TRBJ1-1	-	TGCAGCGTTTCCCAGGGAGGTGGCACTGAAGCTTTCTTT	CSVSQGGGTEAFF
-	TRBV20-1	TRBJ2-1	-	TGCAGTGCTAGAGCCCAGCGGTCGATCGTATACAATGAGCAGTTCTTC	CSARAQRSIVYNEQFF
-	TRBV6-5	TRBJ1-1	few	TGTGCCGCCAGGGGTGGCACTGAAGCTTTCTTT	CAARGGTEAFF
-	TRBV9	TRBJ2-3	-	TGTGCCAGCAGCGTAGCGCAGGGTCCAAGCACAGATACGCAGTATTTT	CASSVAQGPSTDTQYF